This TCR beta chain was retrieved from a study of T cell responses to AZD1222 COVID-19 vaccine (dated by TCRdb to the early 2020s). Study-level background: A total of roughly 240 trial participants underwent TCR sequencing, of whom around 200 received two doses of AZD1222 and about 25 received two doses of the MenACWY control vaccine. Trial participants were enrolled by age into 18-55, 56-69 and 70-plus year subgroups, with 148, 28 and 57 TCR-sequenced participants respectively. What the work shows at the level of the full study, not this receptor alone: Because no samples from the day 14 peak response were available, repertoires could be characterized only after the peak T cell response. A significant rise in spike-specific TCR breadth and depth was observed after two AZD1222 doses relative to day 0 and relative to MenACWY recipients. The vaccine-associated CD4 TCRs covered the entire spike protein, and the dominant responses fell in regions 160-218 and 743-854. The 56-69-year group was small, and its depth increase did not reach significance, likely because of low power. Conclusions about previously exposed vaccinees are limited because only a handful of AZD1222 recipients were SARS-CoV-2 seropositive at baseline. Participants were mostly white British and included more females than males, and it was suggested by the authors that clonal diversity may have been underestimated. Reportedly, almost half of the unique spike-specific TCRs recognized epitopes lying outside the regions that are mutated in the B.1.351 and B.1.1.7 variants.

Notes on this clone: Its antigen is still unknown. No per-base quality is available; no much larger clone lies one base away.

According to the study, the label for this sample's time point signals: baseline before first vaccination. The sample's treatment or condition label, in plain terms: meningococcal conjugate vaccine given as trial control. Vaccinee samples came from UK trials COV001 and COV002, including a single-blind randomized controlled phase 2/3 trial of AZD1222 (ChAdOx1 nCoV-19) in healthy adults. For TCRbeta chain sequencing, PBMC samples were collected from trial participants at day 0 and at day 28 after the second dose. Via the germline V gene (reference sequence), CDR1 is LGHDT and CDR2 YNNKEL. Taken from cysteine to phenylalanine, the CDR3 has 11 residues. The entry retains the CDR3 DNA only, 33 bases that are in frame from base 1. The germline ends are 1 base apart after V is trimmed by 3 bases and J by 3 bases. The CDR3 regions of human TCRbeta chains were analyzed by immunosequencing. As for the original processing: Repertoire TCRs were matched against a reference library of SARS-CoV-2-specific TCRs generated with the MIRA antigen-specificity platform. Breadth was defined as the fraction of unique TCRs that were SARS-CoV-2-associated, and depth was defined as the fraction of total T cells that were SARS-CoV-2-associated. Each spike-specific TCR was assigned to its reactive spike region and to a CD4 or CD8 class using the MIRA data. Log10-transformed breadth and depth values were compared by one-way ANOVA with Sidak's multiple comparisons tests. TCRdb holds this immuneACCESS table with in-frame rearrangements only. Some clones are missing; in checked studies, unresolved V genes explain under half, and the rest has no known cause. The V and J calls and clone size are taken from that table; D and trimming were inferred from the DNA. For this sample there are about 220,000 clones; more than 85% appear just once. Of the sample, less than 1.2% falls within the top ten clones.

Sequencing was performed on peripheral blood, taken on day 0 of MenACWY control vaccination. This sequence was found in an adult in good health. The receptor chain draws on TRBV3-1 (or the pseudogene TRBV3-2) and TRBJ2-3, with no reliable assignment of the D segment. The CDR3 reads CASSQTDTQYF. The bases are TGTGCCAGCAGCCAGACAGATACGCAGTATTTT.